A single T cell receptor (beta chain) is shown here with its context. Antigen unknown. Trimming stripped 2 bases from V and 5 bases from J, with 12 bases between. The length of the CDR3 is 14 residues. CDR1 is ENHRY and CDR2 is SYGVKD in the germline V gene. The data are from a study of post-analysis software for immune sequencing data. Overall study findings and caveats: The study found TRBV5-6, TRBV5-1 and TRBV20-1 among a few TRBV segments more frequent in patients than controls.

Incorporated into the TCR beta cDNA libraries were unique molecular identifiers, which served to reduce PCR and sequencing biases. Each sample of roughly 0.85 to 11 million input T cells yielded around 500,000 cDNA molecules, so each molecule approximated one T cell. TCRdb called the PCR reads again in MiXCR, with one record for every CDR3 protein. The data hold around 710,000 distinct CDR3 sequences, with under 60% observed a single time. The J gene is TRBJ1-1, the V gene TRBV10-3; D is perhaps TRBD1 (6 bases). Specimen: blood. The source of this sequence is a girl aged 10-17 years with multiple sclerosis. DNA for the CDR3: TGTGCCATCAGTGAGGGGGGGCATGGGACTGAAGCTTTCTTT. It specifies CAISEGGHGTEAFF.